These 27 T cell receptor beta chains originate from one sample sequenced in a study of shared clonotypes between healthy human individuals. Naive CD8 cells, CD45RO-negative and positively selected for CCR7, excluded terminally differentiated effector memory CD45RA+ cells. Libraries were prepared by immunoSEQ multiplex PCR; TCRdb keeps only in-frame clonotypes and omits some of them. This table has approximately 600,000 clones, approximately 95% appearing once. Material for sequencing was naive CD8+ T cells sorted from blood. The origin of the receptors is a woman in her twenties or thirties in good health.

The rearrangement joins TRBV6-1 to TRBJ1-1; possibly TRBD1 for D (6 bases). Germline V gene sequence: CDR1 MNHNS, CDR2 SASEGT. The CDR3 extends over 11 amino acids. Between the trimmed V and J ends, which lost 4 bases and 8 bases, there was a span of 8 bases. CDR3: CASSATGEAFF. The CDR3 DNA follows: TGTGCCAGCAGTGCGACAGGCGAAGCTTTCTTT.

The chain has TRBV19 and TRBJ2-3; a weak D match, TRBD2 (6 bases). Germline lookup yields CDR1 LNHDA and CDR2 SQIVND (reference sequence). V was pared by 6 bases and J by 2 bases, with 24 bases between. The length of the CDR3 is 18 residues. CDR3 sequence: CASSHLGGLKGPTDTQYF. CDR3 bases: TGTGCCAGTAGCCATCTCGGAGGGCTCAAAGGACCCACAGATACGCAGTATTTT. The whole variable domain, filled in from reference TRBV19 and TRBJ2-3, reads DGGITQSPKYLFRKEGQNVTLSCEQNLNHDAMYWYRQDPGQGLRLIYYSQIVNDFQKGDIAEGYSVSREKKESFPLTVTSAQKNPTAFYLCASSHLGGLKGPTDTQYFGPGTRLTVL.

This chain connects TRBV4-1 to TRBJ2-4; no reliable D call. Deletions cut 3 bases from V and 6 bases from J, with 21 bases between. Germline V gene lookup returns CDR1 MGHRA and CDR2 YSYEKL. This CDR3 is 17 amino acids long. CDR3 protein: CASSQTDLDGYGNIQYF. The DNA of the CDR3 is TGCGCCAGCAGCCAGACGGACCTGGATGGGTACGGAAACATTCAGTACTTC.

The V and J genes are TRBV2 and TRBJ2-1; D is unresolved. There are 13 residues in the CDR3. Germline-derived CDR1 and CDR2 are SNHLY and FYNNEI. Trimming removed 2 bases from V and 7 bases from J, with 9 bases in between. The CDR3, as DNA: TGTGCCAGCAGTGAACTCCTCGGGAATGAGCAGTTCTTC. Protein sequence: CASSELLGNEQFF. Full variable domain (outside the CDR3, taken from reference TRBV2 and TRBJ2-1): EPEVTQTPSHQVTQMGQEVILRCVPISNHLYFYWYRQILGQKVEFLVSFYNNEISEKSEIFDDQFSVERPDGSNFTLKIRSTKLEDSAMYFCASSELLGNEQFFGPGTRLTVL.

The J gene is TRBJ1-2, the V gene TRBV5-1; TRBD1 might be the D (5 bases). This CDR3 comprises 14 residues. Germline CDR1 reads SGHRS; CDR2 reads YFSETQ. Trimming took off 7 bases at V and 6 bases at J, with 19 bases between the two ends. The CDR3 DNA reads TGCGCCAGCGGCCCTTGGGGGGACGCTGATGGCTACACCTTC. This codes for CASGPWGDADGYTF.

The chain links TRBV28 to TRBJ2-7; possibly TRBD1 or TRBD2 for D (5 bases each). The CDR3 runs 15 residues. Trimming cost V 2 bases and J 3 bases, with 14 bases left between them. The germline V gene has CDR1 MDHEN and CDR2 SYDVKM. CDR3 protein: CASSLGQGDGYEQYF. For the CDR3, the DNA is TGTGCCAGCAGTTTAGGGCAGGGAGACGGCTACGAGCAGTACTTC.

The J gene is TRBJ2-1, the V gene TRBV19; D ambiguous. The V end lost 3 bases, the J end lost 10 bases, and 10 bases lay between the germline ends. The V gene's germline CDR1 is LNHDA and CDR2 SQIVND (reference sequence). The CDR3 is made up of 12 amino acids. The CDR3, as DNA: TGTGCCAGTAGTATTCCGGGTAAGGAGCAGTTCTTC. Amino acids: CASSIPGKEQFF. Full variable domain (remainder filled in from reference TRBV19 and TRBJ2-1): DGGITQSPKYLFRKEGQNVTLSCEQNLNHDAMYWYRQDPGQGLRLIYYSQIVNDFQKGDIAEGYSVSREKKESFPLTVTSAQKNPTAFYLCASSIPGKEQFFGPGTRLTVL.

The gene calls are TRBV28 and TRBJ1-5; D unresolved. With 4 bases removed from V and 6 bases from J, the gap between germline ends came to 10 bases. Germline CDR1 MDHEN, CDR2 SYDVKM. The CDR3 length is 13 residues. CDR3 coding DNA: TGTGCCAGCAGTTCTCTCCCCGGTCAGCCCCAGCATTTT. Protein sequence: CASSSLPGQPQHF.

For this clone: Other DNA sequences from this sample encode an identical CDR3 as well. The chain couples TRBV7-9 to TRBJ1-1; D ambiguous. Germline-derived CDR1 and CDR2 are SEHNR and FQNEAQ (reference sequence). This CDR3 has 11 residues. The germline V and J ends were trimmed by 3 bases and 4 bases, with 3 bases remaining between them. This CDR3 is CASSFGTEAFF. The DNA of the CDR3 is TGTGCCAGCAGCTTCGGCACTGAAGCTTTCTTT.

This chain connects TRBV5-4 to TRBJ1-2, with D tentatively TRBD1 (5 bases). The V end lost 2 bases, the J end lost 4 bases, and 9 bases lay between the germline ends. Germline CDR1 reads SGHNT; CDR2 reads YYREEE (reference sequence). This CDR3 has 13 amino acids. The DNA of the CDR3 is TGTGCCAGCAGCTTTCAGGGTGGCTATGGCTACACCTTC. Translating gives CASSFQGGYGYTF.

This clone came up a few times. The V gene is TRBV11-2, the J gene TRBJ1-1, with TRBD1 identical over 7 bases. This CDR3 has 13 amino acids. The V gene end was trimmed by 5 bases and the J gene end by 7 bases; junction bases not matched to a gene: 7. CDR1 and CDR2 (germline): SGHAT, FQNNGV. CDR3 protein: CASSKWTGFEAFF. The CDR3 bases are TGTGCCAGCAGCAAATGGACAGGTTTTGAAGCTTTCTTT.

The V call is TRBV6-5, the J call TRBJ1-1; possibly TRBD1 for D (6 bases). Germline CDR1 reads MNHEY; CDR2 reads SVGAGI. The CDR3 totals 16 residues. With 4 bases removed from V and 3 bases from J, the gap between germline ends came to 18 bases. The CDR3 sequence is CASSFAGAGSYTEAFF. The CDR3 DNA follows: TGTGCCAGCAGTTTCGCGGGGGCCGGGTCTTACACTGAAGCTTTCTTT.

This rearrangement joins TRBV30 to TRBJ2-3; perhaps TRBD1 as D (6 bases). V shed 0 bases and J shed 2 bases, with 9 bases lying between them. This CDR3 contains 14 residues. CDR1 and CDR2 from the germline V gene are GTSNPN and SVGIG (reference sequence). The CDR3 sequence is CAWSVQGPTDTQYF. The CDR3, as DNA: TGTGCCTGGAGTGTACAGGGACCCACAGATACGCAGTATTTT. The full variable domain, in which reference TRBV30 and TRBJ2-3 provide the parts outside the CDR3, is SQTIHQWPATLVQPVGSPLSLECTVEGTSNPNLYWYRQAAGRGLQLLFYSVGIGQISSEVPQNLSASRPQDRQFILSSKKLLLSDSGFYLCAWSVQGPTDTQYFGPGTRLTVL.

This clone was picked up a small number of times. This chain connects TRBV7-9 to TRBJ1-1; 11 nucleotides match TRBD1. This CDR3 region has 15 residues. After removal of 5 bases from V and 5 bases from J, the junction contained 7 bases not matched to a gene. The V gene's germline CDR1 is SEHNR and CDR2 FQNEAQ (reference sequence). The chain's CDR3 is CASSAGDRGNTEAFF. The CDR3 DNA follows: TGTGCCAGCAGCGCTGGGGACAGGGGGAATACTGAAGCTTTCTTT.

The chain links TRBV6-5 to TRBJ1-4; TRBD1 matches at 7 bases. V lost 4 bases to trimming and J lost 7 bases; unmatched junction nucleotides: 9. This CDR3 has 15 residues. The germline V gene has CDR1 MNHEY and CDR2 SVGAGI. CDR3 in DNA: TGTGCCAGCAGTTCTACCGGGACAGCAAGTGAAAAACTGTTTTTT. This codes for CASSSTGTASEKLFF.

This chain connects TRBV27 to TRBJ2-1; possible D gene TRBD2, 5 bases. The CDR3 consists of 15 residues. V lost 3 bases and J 0 bases, leaving 9 bases between the germline ends. Looked up from germline, CDR1 is MNHEY and CDR2 is SMNVEV (reference sequence). CDR3 in amino acids: CASSFTGSSYNEQFF. As DNA, the CDR3 is TGTGCCAGCAGTTTTACGGGGAGCTCCTACAATGAGCAGTTCTTC.

The rearrangement links TRBV27 to TRBJ2-1, with D unresolved. The V gene lost 3 bases and the J gene lost 2 bases, with 11 bases spanning the gap. The CDR3 totals 15 residues. CDR1 and CDR2 from the germline V gene are MNHEY and SMNVEV (reference sequence). This CDR3 is CASSFNVRTYNEQFF. DNA of the CDR3: TGTGCCAGCAGTTTTAACGTGAGGACCTACAATGAGCAGTTCTTC.

There are a few counts of this clone. The chain employs TRBV27 and TRBJ1-2; 8 bases map to TRBD1. The CDR3 is 12 residues long. Germline lookup yields CDR1 MNHEY and CDR2 SMNVEV (reference sequence). Germline trimming cut 5 bases from V and 6 bases from J; bases unmatched to any gene: 2. CDR3 loop: CASSMTGDGYTF. For the CDR3, the DNA is TGTGCCAGCAGTATGACAGGGGATGGCTACACCTTC.

This rearrangement joins TRBV27 to TRBJ2-7; weak D call: TRBD2 (6 bases). Germline values: CDR1 MNHEY, CDR2 SMNVEV (reference sequence). Trimming left V 2 bases short and J 3 bases short, with 11 bases between. The CDR3 is 14 amino acids. CDR3: CASSLGLANYEQYF. The CDR3 DNA reads TGTGCCAGCAGTTTAGGGCTAGCGAACTACGAGCAGTACTTC.

The chain has TRBV21-1 and TRBJ2-7; TRBD2 is the table's D call, not checked against the DNA. TRBV21-1 is deemed a pseudogene. The CDR3 is made up of 16 amino acids. The CDR3 nucleotides read TGTGCCAGCAGCAATTGGACTAGCGGGAGAGTACGCGAGCAGTACTTC. Translating gives CASSNWTSGRVREQYF.

This clone was observed a single time. The chain employs TRBV18 and TRBJ2-7, with 9 positions matching TRBD2. With V trimmed by 4 bases and J by 0 bases, 7 bases remained unmatched. The germline gives CDR1 KGHSH, CDR2 LQKENI. The CDR3 loop spans 16 amino acids. CDR3 sequence (DNA): TGTGCCAGCTCACTTCTTAGCGGGAGCCTCTCCTACGAGCAGTACTTC. Protein: CASSLLSGSLSYEQYF.

On this clone: Other DNA sequences of this sample code for an identical CDR3. This rearrangement joins TRBV19 to TRBJ1-1; D is possibly TRBD1 (6 bases). The length of the CDR3 is 13 residues. The germline gives CDR1 LNHDA, CDR2 SQIVND (reference sequence). Trimming shortened V by 6 bases and J by 0 bases, and 8 bases separated the two germline ends. This CDR3 reads CASRRTVNTEAFF. CDR3 DNA sequence: TGTGCCAGTAGGAGGACAGTGAACACTGAAGCTTTCTTT. Full variable domain (remainder filled in from reference TRBV19 and TRBJ1-1): DGGITQSPKYLFRKEGQNVTLSCEQNLNHDAMYWYRQDPGQGLRLIYYSQIVNDFQKGDIAEGYSVSREKKESFPLTVTSAQKNPTAFYLCASRRTVNTEAFFGQGTRLTVV.

V usage is TRBV14 and J usage is TRBJ2-2; D remains ambiguous. The CDR3 totals 13 residues. Trimming stripped 1 base from V and 6 bases from J, with 6 bases between. Germline CDR1 reads SGHDN; CDR2 reads FVKESK. CDR3 region: CASSQVLPGELFF. The CDR3 nucleotides read TGTGCCAGCAGCCAAGTCTTACCCGGGGAGCTGTTTTTT.

The CDR3 DNA reads TGTGCCAGCAGTTTTTTCGGCCAAGATAATGAAAAACTGTTTTTT. Translating gives CASSFFGQDNEKLFF. The rearrangement joins TRBV28 to TRBJ1-4, with unresolved D. V lost 3 bases and J lost 4, with 12 bases in between. This CDR3 spans 15 amino acids. Germline CDR1 MDHEN, CDR2 SYDVKM.

The J gene is TRBJ1-2, the V gene TRBV2; D is ambiguous. V gave up 6 bases and J gave up 3 bases, with 17 bases separating them. Per the germline V gene, CDR1 is SNHLY and CDR2 is FYNNEI. This CDR3 contains 15 residues. CDR3 DNA: TGTGCCAGCAGGGGCTGGCAGGAGGTTGACTATGGCTACACCTTC. This codes for CASRGWQEVDYGYTF. The full variable domain, its missing parts supplied by reference TRBV2 and TRBJ1-2, is EPEVTQTPSHQVTQMGQEVILRCVPISNHLYFYWYRQILGQKVEFLVSFYNNEISEKSEIFDDQFSVERPDGSNFTLKIRSTKLEDSAMYFCASRGWQEVDYGYTFGSGTRLTVV.

A note on this clone: Additional DNA sequences in this sample encode the identical CDR3. The chain couples TRBV27 to TRBJ2-3; 11 nucleotides align to TRBD2. CDR3 length: 15 amino acids. The V gene end was trimmed by 5 bases and the J gene end by 3 bases; junction bases not matched to a gene: 4. Germline lookup yields CDR1 MNHEY and CDR2 SMNVEV (reference sequence). The CDR3 sequence: CASSPGTSGTDTQYF. The CDR3 DNA is TGTGCCAGCAGTCCCGGGACTAGCGGAACAGATACGCAGTATTTT.

V usage is TRBV11-1 and J usage is TRBJ2-7; D might be TRBD2 (5 bases). There are 16 residues in the CDR3. Trimming took 5 bases from V and 3 from J, leaving 20 bases between them. The germline V gene encodes CDR1 SGHAT and CDR2 FQDESV (reference sequence). CDR3 in DNA: TGTGCCAGCAGCACCCCCGACTACACAGAGGGCTACGAGCAGTACTTC. It specifies CASSTPDYTEGYEQYF.